Given below is one TCR beta chain in context. Its target is not known. These data are taken from a study of Ad26.COV2.S vaccination and SARS-CoV-2 variants. Deletions cut 4 bases from V and 2 bases from J, with 15 bases between. Germline assignment: CDR1 MNHEY and CDR2 SMNVEV (reference sequence). The CDR3 is 15 residues long. Repertoires were generated with immunoSEQ multiplex PCR, while TCRdb's copy carries only in-frame clones and drops some. The table includes some 350,000 clones, about 92% detected once. Study-wide results and caveats: Responses of T cells in total may have been underestimated by the TCR breadth and depth analyses. Breadth of non-spike TCRs did not differ between vaccinees and placebo recipients. Placebo recipients had lower spike-specific TCR breadth than vaccine recipients. Substantial breadth was reportedly displayed by spike-specific CD8+ and CD4+ T cell responses after vaccination.

The specimen was peripheral blood, collected after recovery from COVID-19. J is TRBJ2-7 and V is TRBV27; tentatively, D is TRBD1 (7 bases). The source of this sequence is a human donor who had recovered from COVID-19. CDR3 nucleotide sequence: TGTGCCAGCAGTTCTCCAGGGGGGAACCCCTACGAGCAGTACTTC. Translated: CASSSPGGNPYEQYF.